This record covers a single T cell receptor beta chain. Antigen specificity is unknown. This sample is part of a study of CD8 T cells in Susac syndrome. Study background: Patients with Susac syndrome, at blood draw, were therapy-naive, on corticosteroids, or on intravenous immunoglobulin alone.

Both CD4+ and CD8+ T cells were negatively isolated, and TEMRA cells underwent FACS enrichment. The length of the CDR3 is 14 residues. J gave up 3 bases and V 6 bases, and 7 bases lay outside the gene matches. Germline V lookup: CDR1 SEHNR, CDR2 FQNEAQ (reference sequence). Study-wide points: Susac syndrome CD8+ repertoires were clonally expanded, most strongly in CD8+ TEMRA cells.

Random hexamers were used to reverse transcribe the RNA input (0.5 to 1 ug). Amplification of the TCR beta CDR3 was carried out by immunoSEQ multiplex PCR, which spanned a total of 54 Vbeta and 13 Jbeta segments. One entry per CDR3 protein, called by TCRdb with MiXCR from the immunoSEQ multiplex PCR reads. The table records fewer than 85,000 distinct CDR3 sequences, around 94% of them present only once. The origin of this receptor is a human donor with Susac syndrome. The source material was CD8+ T cells from PBMCs. V gene TRBV7-9 combines with J gene TRBJ2-7, with 8 positions matching TRBD1. This chain's CDR3 is CASSRGTGLYEQYF. CDR3 bases: TGTGCCAGCAGTAGAGGGACAGGACTCTACGAGCAGTACTTC. Filled out from reference TRBV7-9 and TRBJ2-7, the complete variable domain reads DTGVSQNPRHKITKRGQNVTFRCDPISEHNRLYWYRQTLGQGPEFLTYFQNEAQLEKSRLLSDRFSAERPKGSFSTLEIQRTEQGDSAMYLCASSRGTGLYEQYFGPGTRLTVT.